Listed below are T cell receptor beta chains from one sample, sequenced in a study of CD8 T cells in ankylosing spondylitis. TCRdb itself ran the 5' RACE reads through MiXCR, one entry per CDR3 protein. The sample contains about 480,000 distinct CDR3 sequences, more than 15% of which appear only once. Material for sequencing was blood, either unsorted or a sorted T cell fraction (not recorded which). These receptor sequences come from a male donor with ankylosing spondylitis. Both conserved end residues are part of each CDR3. The D gene is left open where the match is weak. Only part of the rows carry a size: once, few, many, or a class if the clone is expanded.

clone size: NA
V gene: TRBV11-3
J gene: TRBJ2-7
D gene: TRBD1
CDR3 length: 15
CDR3 protein: CASSWDRGARNEQYF
CDR3 DNA: TGTGCCAGCAGCTGGGACAGGGGAGCTCGTAACGAGCAGTACTTC

clone size: many
V gene: TRBV5-1
J gene: TRBJ2-5
D gene: NA
CDR3 length: 18
CDR3 protein: CASSLVAVGGQIQETQYF
CDR3 DNA: TGCGCCAGCAGCTTGGTCGCAGTAGGGGGTCAGATCCAAGAGACCCAGTACTTC

clone size: few
V gene: TRBV7-9
J gene: TRBJ2-3
D gene: TRBD2
CDR3 length: 15
CDR3 protein: CASGGGATRTDTQYF
CDR3 DNA: TGTGCCAGCGGCGGGGGGGCCACGAGGACAGATACGCAGTATTTT

clone size: few
V gene: TRBV5-1
J gene: TRBJ2-5
D gene: TRBD1
CDR3 length: 16
CDR3 protein: CASSLEGGTGLAAQYF
CDR3 DNA: TGCGCCAGCAGCTTGGAAGGGGGGACAGGACTGGCTGCCCAGTACTTC

clone size: NA
V gene: TRBV13
J gene: TRBJ2-3
D gene: TRBD2
CDR3 length: 17
CDR3 protein: CASTAGQGLAGEDTQYF
CDR3 DNA: TGTGCCAGCACCGCGGGCCAAGGACTAGCGGGAGAGGATACGCAGTATTTT

clone size: many
V gene: TRBV5-6
J gene: TRBJ2-1
D gene: NA
CDR3 length: 16
CDR3 protein: CASSYLGRERYNEQFF
CDR3 DNA: TGTGCCAGCAGTTACCTCGGACGGGAGAGATACAATGAGCAGTTCTTC

clone size: NA
V gene: TRBV3-1
J gene: TRBJ1-6
D gene: NA
CDR3 length: 14
CDR3 protein: CASSQGLGLRPLHF
CDR3 DNA: TGTGCCAGCAGCCAAGGGCTTGGCCTCAGGCCCCTCCACTTT

clone size: few
V gene: TRBV9
J gene: TRBJ2-3
D gene: NA
CDR3 length: 15
CDR3 protein: CASSVDGGGTDTQYF
CDR3 DNA: TGTGCCAGCAGCGTAGACGGGGGCGGTACAGATACGCAGTATTTT

clone size: NA
V gene: TRBV7-9
J gene: TRBJ2-7
D gene: TRBD1
CDR3 length: 15
CDR3 protein: CASSSAGTGPYEQYF
CDR3 DNA: TGTGCCAGCAGTTCGGCCGGGACAGGGCCCTACGAGCAGTACTTC

clone size: NA
V gene: TRBV6-1
J gene: TRBJ2-1
D gene: NA
CDR3 length: 13
CDR3 protein: CASSEAATGEQFF
CDR3 DNA: TGTGCCAGCAGTGAAGCCGCGACAGGCGAGCAGTTCTTC